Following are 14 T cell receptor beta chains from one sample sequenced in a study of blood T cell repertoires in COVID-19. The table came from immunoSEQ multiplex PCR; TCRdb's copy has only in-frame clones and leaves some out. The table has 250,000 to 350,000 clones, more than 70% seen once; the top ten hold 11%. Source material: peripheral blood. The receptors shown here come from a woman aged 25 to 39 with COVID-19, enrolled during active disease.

This chain's CDR3 is CASSPAPDRATEAFF. The CDR3 nucleotides read TGTGCCAGCAGCCCAGCCCCCGACAGGGCGACTGAAGCTTTCTTT. The genes are TRBV6-6 and TRBJ1-1; 7 bases fit TRBD1. V shed 6 bases, J shed 5 bases, and the junction held 12 bases outside the gene matches. Per germline, CDR1 MNHNY and CDR2 SVGAGI (reference sequence). The CDR3 totals 15 residues.

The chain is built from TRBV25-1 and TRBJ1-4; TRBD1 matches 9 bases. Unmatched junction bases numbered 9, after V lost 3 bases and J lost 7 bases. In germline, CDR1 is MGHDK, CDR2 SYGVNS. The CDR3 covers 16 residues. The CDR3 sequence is CASSDQSGTGREKLFF. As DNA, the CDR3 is TGTGCCAGCAGTGATCAGTCGGGGACAGGGCGTGAAAAACTGTTTTTT. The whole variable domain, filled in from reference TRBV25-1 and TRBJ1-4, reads EADIYQTPRYLVIGTGKKITLECSQTMGHDKMYWYQQDPGMELHLIHYSYGVNSTEKGDLSSESTVSRIRTEHFPLTLESARPSHTSQYLCASSDQSGTGREKLFFGSGTQLSVL.

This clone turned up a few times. CDR3 sequence reads: CASSPGNEQFF. DNA of the CDR3: TGTGCCAGCAGCCCCGGCAATGAGCAGTTCTTC. The chain has TRBV11-2 and TRBJ2-1; D is uncertain. The germline V gene has CDR1 SGHAT and CDR2 FQNNGV. The length of the CDR3 is 11 residues. V lost 5 bases to trimming and J lost 6 bases, with 5 bases between them. Supplemented by reference TRBV11-2 and TRBJ2-1, the full variable domain reads EAGVAQSPRYKIIEKRQSVAFWCNPISGHATLYWYQQILGQGPKLLIQFQNNGVVDDSQLPKDRFSAERLKGVDSTLKIQPAKLEDSAVYLCASSPGNEQFFGPGTRLTVL.

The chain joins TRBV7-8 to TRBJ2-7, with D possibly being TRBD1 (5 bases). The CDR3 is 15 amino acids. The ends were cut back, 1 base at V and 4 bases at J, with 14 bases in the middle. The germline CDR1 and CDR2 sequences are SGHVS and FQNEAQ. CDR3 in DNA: TGTGCCAGCAGCTTAGAGGGGTTAGGGGTATACGAGCAGTACTTC. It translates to CASSLEGLGVYEQYF.

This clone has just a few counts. The CDR3 loop reads CASRTGGFNEKLFF. The DNA of the CDR3 is TGTGCCAGCAGGACAGGGGGCTTCAATGAAAAACTGTTTTTT. V is TRBV28 and J is TRBJ1-4; 10 bases match TRBD1. CDR1 is MDHEN and CDR2 is SYDVKM in the germline V gene. The CDR3 covers 14 residues. The trim removed 6 bases at V and 5 bases at J, leaving 3 bases unmatched.

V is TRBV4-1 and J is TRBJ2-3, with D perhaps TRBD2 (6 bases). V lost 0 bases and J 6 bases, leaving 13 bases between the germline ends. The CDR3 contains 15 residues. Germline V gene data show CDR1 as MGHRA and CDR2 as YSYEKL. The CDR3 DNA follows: TGCGCCAGCAGCCAAGAGGGGCGGGACTCGGATACGCAGTATTTT. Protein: CASSQEGRDSDTQYF.

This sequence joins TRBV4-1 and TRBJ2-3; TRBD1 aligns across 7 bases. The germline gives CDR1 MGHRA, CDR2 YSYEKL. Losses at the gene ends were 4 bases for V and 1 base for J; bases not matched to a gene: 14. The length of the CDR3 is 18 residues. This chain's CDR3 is CASSLKRGPERGTDTQYF. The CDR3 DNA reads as TGCGCCAGCAGCCTAAAGAGGGGGCCGGAAAGAGGCACAGATACGCAGTATTTT.

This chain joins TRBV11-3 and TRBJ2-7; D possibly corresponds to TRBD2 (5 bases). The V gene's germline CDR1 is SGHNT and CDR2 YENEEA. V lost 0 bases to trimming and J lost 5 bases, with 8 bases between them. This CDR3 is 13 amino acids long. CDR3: CASSLEARDEQYF. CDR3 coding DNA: TGTGCCAGCAGCTTAGAGGCGAGGGACGAGCAGTACTTC.

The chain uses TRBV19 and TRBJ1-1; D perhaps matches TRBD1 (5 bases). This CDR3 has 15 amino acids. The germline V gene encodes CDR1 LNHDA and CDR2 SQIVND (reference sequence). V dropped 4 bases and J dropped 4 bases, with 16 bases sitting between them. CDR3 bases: TGTGCCAGTAGTACTTTCTCGACAGTCTCCACTGAAGCTTTCTTT. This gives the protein CASSTFSTVSTEAFF.

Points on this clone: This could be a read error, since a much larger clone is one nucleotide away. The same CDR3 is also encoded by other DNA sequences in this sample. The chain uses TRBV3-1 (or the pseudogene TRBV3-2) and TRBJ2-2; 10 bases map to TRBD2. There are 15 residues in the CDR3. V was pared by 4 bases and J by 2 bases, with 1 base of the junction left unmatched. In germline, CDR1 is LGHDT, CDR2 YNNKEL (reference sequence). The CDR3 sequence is CASSPLAGNTGELFF. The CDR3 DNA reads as TGTGCCAGCAGCCCACTAGCGGGAAACACCGGGGAGCTGTTTTTT.

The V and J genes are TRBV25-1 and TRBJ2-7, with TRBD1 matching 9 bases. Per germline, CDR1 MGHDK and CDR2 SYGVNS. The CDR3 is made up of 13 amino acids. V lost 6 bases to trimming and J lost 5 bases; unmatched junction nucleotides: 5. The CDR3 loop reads CASSRTGVHEQYF. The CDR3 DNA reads TGTGCCAGCAGCCGGACAGGGGTGCACGAGCAGTACTTC.

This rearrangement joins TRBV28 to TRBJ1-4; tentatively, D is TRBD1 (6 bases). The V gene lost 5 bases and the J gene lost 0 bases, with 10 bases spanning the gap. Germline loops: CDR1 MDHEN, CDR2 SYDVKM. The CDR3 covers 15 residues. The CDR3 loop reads CASSRSGATNEKLFF. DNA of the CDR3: TGTGCCAGCAGTCGATCAGGGGCAACTAATGAAAAACTGTTTTTT.

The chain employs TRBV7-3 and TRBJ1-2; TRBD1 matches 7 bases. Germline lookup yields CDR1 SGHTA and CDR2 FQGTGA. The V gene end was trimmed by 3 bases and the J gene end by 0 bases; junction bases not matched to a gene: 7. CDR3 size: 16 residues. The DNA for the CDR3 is TGTGCCAGCAGCTTTCCTACAGGGGTTTCTAACTATGGCTACACCTTC. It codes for CASSFPTGVSNYGYTF.

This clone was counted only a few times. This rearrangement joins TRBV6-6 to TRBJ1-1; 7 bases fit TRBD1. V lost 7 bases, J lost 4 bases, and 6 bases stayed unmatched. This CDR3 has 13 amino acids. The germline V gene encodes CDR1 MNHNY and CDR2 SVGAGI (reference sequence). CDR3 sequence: CASIFDRVTEAFF. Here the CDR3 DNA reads TGTGCCAGCATCTTTGACAGGGTCACTGAAGCTTTCTTT.